This passage covers 17 T cell receptor beta chains from one sample sequenced in a study of radiotherapy plus CTLA-4 blockade in lung cancer. Generated by immunoSEQ multiplex PCR, the TCRdb table keeps only in-frame clones and is missing some. Among some 73,000 clones listed, about four fifths were seen once. Sequences were derived from peripheral blood, sampled from a patient treated with radiotherapy plus ipilimumab. The receptors were sampled from a human donor with non-small cell lung cancer who had stable disease on radiotherapy plus ipilimumab.

Note on this clone: The same CDR3 is also encoded by other DNA sequences in this sample. The chain employs TRBV5-6 and TRBJ1-1; D uncertain. The CDR3 length is 12 residues. The germline gives CDR1 SGHDT, CDR2 YYEEEE. V lost 0 bases and J 8 bases, leaving 8 bases between the germline ends. CDR3 amino acids: CASSLDEGEAFF. The CDR3 nucleotides read TGTGCCAGCAGCTTGGATGAGGGAGAAGCTTTCTTT.

The chain has TRBV27 and TRBJ1-6; D gene ambiguous. This CDR3 has 13 residues. The germline V gene has CDR1 MNHEY and CDR2 SMNVEV (reference sequence). Trimming took 8 bases from V and 9 from J, leaving 14 bases between them. As DNA, the CDR3 is TGTGCCAGCTCGACTGCAGCTCGTTCACCCCTCCACTTT. Protein product: CASSTAARSPLHF.

The chain employs TRBV5-6 and TRBJ1-1; 9 bases line up with TRBD1. Germline V gene lookup returns CDR1 SGHDT and CDR2 YYEEEE. The CDR3 is 19 amino acids. The junction had 19 bases not matched to a gene; V was cut back by 4 bases and J by 3 bases. The DNA of the CDR3 is TGTGCCAGCAGCCAGGGGGCTTTCCCCTACAGGGGGCAGGACACTGAAGCTTTCTTT. Its translation: CASSQGAFPYRGQDTEAFF.

This chain links TRBV6-1 with TRBJ1-4; D ambiguous. V lost 1 base to trimming and J lost 6 bases, with 18 bases between them. Germline CDR1 reads MNHNS; CDR2 reads SASEGT. The CDR3 contains 17 residues. DNA for the CDR3: TGTGCCAGCAGTGAAGGTCGTGGAGGAGCCCACTATGAAAAACTGTTTTTT. Amino acid sequence: CASSEGRGGAHYEKLFF.

The chain employs TRBV6-1 and TRBJ2-3, with 9 bases aligning to TRBD1. J gave up 2 bases and V 10 bases, and 7 bases lay outside the gene matches. Germline-derived CDR1 and CDR2 are MNHNS and SASEGT. This CDR3 region has 14 residues. CDR3 protein: CAIPGQGFTDTQYF. Here the CDR3 DNA reads TGTGCCATCCCGGGACAGGGATTCACAGATACGCAGTATTTT.

The chain couples TRBV10-3 to TRBJ2-2; 7 nucleotides line up with TRBD1. This CDR3 contains 12 residues. Germline assignment: CDR1 ENHRY and CDR2 SYGVKD. Germline trimming cut 5 bases from V and 12 bases from J; bases unmatched to any gene: 6. The CDR3 DNA reads TGTGCCATCAGTTTTGACAGGGAGAAGCTGTTTTTT. This encodes CAISFDREKLFF.

The CDR3 sequence: CASSAKADTEAFF. The DNA for the CDR3 is TGTGCCAGCAGCGCCAAGGCGGACACTGAAGCTTTCTTT. The chain couples TRBV7-6 to TRBJ1-1; D uncertain. V was trimmed by 5 bases and J by 3 bases, leaving 10 bases between them. The V gene's germline CDR1 is SGHVS and CDR2 FNYEAQ. The CDR3 spans 13 residues. Filled out from reference TRBV7-6 and TRBJ1-1, the complete variable domain reads GAGVSQSPRYKVTKRGQDVALRCDPISGHVSLYWYRQALGQGPEFLTYFNYEAQQDKSGLPNDRFSAERPEGSISTLTIQRTEQRDSAMYRCASSAKADTEAFFGQGTRLTVV.

The chain employs TRBV10-2 and TRBJ2-7, with D tentatively TRBD1 or TRBD2 (6 bases each). Per the germline V gene, CDR1 is WSHSY and CDR2 is SAAADI. V lost 2 bases and J lost 1, with 15 bases in between. The CDR3 has 16 amino acids. The CDR3 reads CASSERSGGQSYEQYF. Written as DNA, the CDR3 is TGCGCCAGCAGTGAGAGGTCCGGGGGCCAATCCTACGAGCAGTACTTC.

The V gene is TRBV6-5, the J gene TRBJ1-2; no clear D. The CDR3 spans 12 residues. Germline V gene lookup returns CDR1 MNHEY and CDR2 SVGAGI. V was pared by 6 bases and J by 2 bases, with 7 bases between. CDR3 nucleotide sequence: TGTGCCAGCAGGGCGAAGAACTATGGCTACACCTTC. Translated, it gives CASRAKNYGYTF.

The table lists this clone with a count of one. This chain links TRBV6-5 with TRBJ1-1; D gene unclear. The V end was cut by 0 bases, the J end by 11 bases, with 13 bases between. In germline, CDR1 is MNHEY, CDR2 SVGAGI. The CDR3 is 13 residues long. CDR3 protein: CASSYSNALGAFF. The DNA of the CDR3 is TGTGCCAGCAGTTACTCGAACGCCCTGGGGGCTTTCTTT.

The chain recombines TRBV2 with TRBJ2-7; D is unresolved. This CDR3 comprises 12 residues. CDR1 is SNHLY, CDR2 FYNNEI, per germline. V dropped 11 bases and J dropped 0 bases, with 11 bases sitting between them. The CDR3 spells CADRVHSYEQYF. CDR3 DNA sequence: TGTGCCGACCGGGTCCACTCCTACGAGCAGTACTTC.

The chain carries TRBV6-5 and TRBJ1-6; D is uncertain. The CDR3 covers 12 residues. The V end was cut by 0 bases, the J end by 10 bases, with 4 bases between. Germline-derived CDR1 and CDR2 are MNHEY and SVGAGI. The CDR3 sequence: CASSYSESPLHF. The CDR3 DNA is TGTGCCAGCAGTTACTCGGAATCACCCCTCCACTTT.

V usage is TRBV5-1 and J usage is TRBJ2-7; 9 nucleotides match TRBD1. CDR3 length equals 15 residues. CDR1 is SGHRS and CDR2 is YFSETQ in the germline V gene. The junction had 8 bases not matched to a gene; V was cut back by 4 bases and J by 3 bases. As DNA, the CDR3 is TGCGCCAGCAGCCCTGGGGGGACAGGGAACTACGAGCAGTACTTC. Translation gives CASSPGGTGNYEQYF.

The chain couples TRBV28 to TRBJ2-7, with a possible D match to TRBD1 (5 bases). Trimming took 3 bases from V and 2 from J, leaving 14 bases between them. The CDR3 runs to 15 residues. The germline V gene has CDR1 MDHEN and CDR2 SYDVKM. CDR3 sequence (DNA): TGTGCCAGCAGTTTTTGGGGCAGATGGGCCTACGAGCAGTACTTC. This codes for CASSFWGRWAYEQYF.

The rearrangement uses TRBV19 and TRBJ1-5, with no clear D. The V end lost 3 bases, the J end lost 2 bases, and 11 bases lay between the germline ends. Germline V gene sequence: CDR1 LNHDA, CDR2 SQIVND (reference sequence). The CDR3 contains 15 residues. CDR3 DNA sequence: TGTGCCAGTAGTATCGCCTTCCAGGGCAATCAGCCCCAGCATTTT. This gives the protein CASSIAFQGNQPQHF.

J is TRBJ2-5 and V is TRBV2, with 10 bases aligning to TRBD1. The CDR3 contains 14 residues. CDR1 and CDR2 (germline): SNHLY, FYNNEI. Trimming at V came to 4 bases and at J to 2 bases, leaving 1 base not matched to a gene. CDR3: CASSVDRGQETQYF. The CDR3 region has the DNA TGTGCCAGCAGTGTGGACAGGGGGCAAGAGACCCAGTACTTC. The variable domain in full, with the rest retrieved from reference TRBV2 and TRBJ2-5, is EPEVTQTPSHQVTQMGQEVILRCVPISNHLYFYWYRQILGQKVEFLVSFYNNEISEKSEIFDDQFSVERPDGSNFTLKIRSTKLEDSAMYFCASSVDRGQETQYFGPGTRLLVL.

The chain joins TRBV5-1 to TRBJ2-7; 8 nucleotides agree with TRBD1. CDR3 length: 13 residues. With V trimmed by 4 bases and J by 4 bases, 4 bases remained unmatched. The germline gives CDR1 SGHRS, CDR2 YFSETQ. CDR3 bases: TGCGCCAGCAGCAGGGGACAGGATTACGAGCAGTACTTC. Translation gives CASSRGQDYEQYF.